This T cell receptor (beta chain) was sequenced in a study of low-dose radiotherapy and immunotherapy resistance in tumors. At the level of the study: Intravenous administration to patients comprised nivolumab at 240 mg every two weeks and ipilimumab at 1 mg/kg every six weeks.

Time point given: before trial treatment. Low-dose radiotherapy, low-dose cyclophosphamide, aspirin, ipilimumab and nivolumab were all given to the donors. This CDR3 has 12 amino acids. Trimming stripped 2 bases from V and 1 base from J, with 2 bases between. Germline lookup yields CDR1 MNHEY and CDR2 SVGEGT. This clonotype was detected ten times or more. TRAV- and TRBV-specific primers, spanning alpha and beta chains, primed first-strand cDNA. The PCR that amplified TCRs ran for around 21 cycles, relying on a constant-region primer and a V-primer adapter. TCRdb re-called the reads through MiXCR, storing one row per CDR3 protein. This table has tens of thousands of distinct CDR3 sequences, 25% appearing once.

The receptor's source is a male donor with prostate cancer. The chain uses TRBV6-2 or TRBV6-3 and TRBJ1-1; D gene ambiguous. The material sequenced was PBMCs, taken before treatment. DNA of the CDR3: TGTGCCAGCAGTTACGCGAACACTGAAGCTTTCTTT. Translated, it gives CASSYANTEAFF.